Given below is one TCR beta chain in context. No antigen is known for it. No per-base quality is available; no much larger clone lies one base away. The sample is drawn from a study of T cell repertoires in cytomegalovirus infection (dated by TCRdb to about 2019). Context from the whole study: Donor HLA type was relevant to the analysis, because carriage of CMV infection together with the matching HLA type was indicated by public TCR beta signatures. Here is what the overall study found, with its caveats: The ex vivo response was dominated by HLA-C-restricted CMV-specific TCR beta clonotypes, which also provided the single most frequent clonotype in two of eight donors. In both this cohort and an independent approximately 350-donor cohort, the cumulative frequency of public TCR beta family members distinguished carriers of CMV infection plus the relevant HLA type.

Sequencing took place on an Illumina HiSeq 1500. TCRdb took the public reads, trimmed them with fastp at Q25, ran MiXCR for clone calling and kept in-frame beta chains. Each CDR3 protein appears once, grouped with its most common genes and DNA. The sample yields roughly 760,000 distinct CDR3 sequences; less than 40% were counted once. 2.5% to 3.5% of the sample comes from the top ten. For this chain, trimming is 0 bases at the V end and 5 bases at the J end, and the number of junction bases without a gene match is 15. Per the germline V gene, LGHNA is the CDR1 and YNFKEQ is the CDR2. The CDR3, from cysteine to phenylalanine, totals 18 residues. Of all the DNA, just the CDR3 is kept, 54 bases in frame from base 1.

The origin of this receptor is a human donor in good health (CMV status not recorded). Some clones in this sample may be carry-over from other donors' samples. The chain is assembled from TRBV4-2 and TRBJ2-7, with 8 central nucleotides matching TRBD1. Sequenced: PBMCs. The sequenced DNA: TGTGCCAGCAGCCAAGATTTAATGTCTGGGCAGGGGGCGGACGAGCAGTACTTC. This gives the protein CASSQDLMSGQGADEQYF.